This is a list of T cell receptor beta chains from one sample in a study of blood T cell repertoires in COVID-19. Sequencing used immunoSEQ multiplex PCR; TCRdb keeps in-frame clones, though not all of them. Of about 300,000 clones in the sample, 87% are singletons; the top ten hold approximately 1.5%. What was sequenced was peripheral blood. Every receptor here comes from a woman between 40 and 55 years old who had recovered from COVID-19. CDR3s leave out the opening cysteine and the closing phenylalanine or tryptophan.

TRBV19	TRBJ1-2	12	ASSIDVENYGYT
TRBV9	TRBJ2-2	15	ASSVEPGTGRTGELF
TRBV6-5	TRBJ2-3	13	ASSYSGAFTDTQY
TRBV27	TRBJ1-3	13	ASSPTAISGNTIY
TRBV10-2	TRBJ1-1	13	ASSGPGSWNTEAF
TRBV5-5	TRBJ1-4	11	ASSRALDRVLF
TRBV20-1	TRBJ2-1	14	SASKGVAGGYNEQF
TRBV6-6	TRBJ2-2	16	ASSPSFSGGAGGGELF
TRBV28	TRBJ1-6	16	ASSLVPGQDYYNSPLH
TRBV5-4	TRBJ2-4	13	ASSFGTGLFSIQY
TRBV3-1/TRBV3-2	TRBJ1-5	13	ASSQASGGNQPQH
TRBV7-8	TRBJ2-7	12	ASSLGTVSYEQY
TRBV4-1	TRBJ1-2	13	ASSQDRAGAYGYT